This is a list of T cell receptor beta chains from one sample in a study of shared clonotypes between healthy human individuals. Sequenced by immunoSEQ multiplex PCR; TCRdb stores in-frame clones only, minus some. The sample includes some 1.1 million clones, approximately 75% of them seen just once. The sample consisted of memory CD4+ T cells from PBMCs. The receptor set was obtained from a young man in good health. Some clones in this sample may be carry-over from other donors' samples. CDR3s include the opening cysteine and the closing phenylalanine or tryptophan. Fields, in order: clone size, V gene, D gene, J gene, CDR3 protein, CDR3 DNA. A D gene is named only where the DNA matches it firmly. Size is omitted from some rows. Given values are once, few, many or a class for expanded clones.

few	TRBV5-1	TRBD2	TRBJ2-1	CASSLDPLAGGYNEQFF	TGCGCCAGCAGCTTGGACCCACTAGCGGGAGGTTACAATGAGCAGTTCTTC
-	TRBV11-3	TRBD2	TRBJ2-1	CASSLRGSSGREAQFF	TGTGCCAGCAGCCTGAGAGGTAGTAGCGGGAGGGAGGCGCAGTTCTTC
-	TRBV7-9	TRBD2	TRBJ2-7	CASSFPVGGRASEQYF	TGTGCCAGCAGCTTCCCTGTGGGCGGGAGGGCCTCCGAGCAGTACTTC
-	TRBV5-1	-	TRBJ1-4	CASAGQENEKLFF	TGCGCCAGCGCCGGGCAAGAAAATGAAAAACTGTTTTTT
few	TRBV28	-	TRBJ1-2	CASSFPSRGGEGYTF	TGTGCCAGCAGTTTTCCTTCCCGTGGAGGGGAAGGCTACACCTTC
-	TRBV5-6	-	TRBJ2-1	CASSPQAGSSYNEQFF	TGTGCCAGCAGCCCTCAGGCAGGGAGCTCCTACAATGAGCAGTTCTTC
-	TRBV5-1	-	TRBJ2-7	CASSPSVGDEQYF	TGCGCCAGCAGCCCTTCGGTGGGGGACGAGCAGTACTTC
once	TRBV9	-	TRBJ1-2	CASSVFSNADYGYTF	TGTGCCAGCAGCGTATTTTCGAACGCAGACTATGGCTACACCTTC
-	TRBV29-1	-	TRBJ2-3	CSVELAGTGDTQYF	TGCAGCGTTGAACTAGCGGGGACAGGGGATACGCAGTATTTT
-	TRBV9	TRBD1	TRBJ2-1	CASSARQGSYNEQFF	TGTGCCAGCAGCGCAAGACAGGGCTCCTACAATGAGCAGTTCTTC
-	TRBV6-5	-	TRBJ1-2	CASSYNTPGVGYTF	TGTGCCAGCAGTTATAACACTCCTGGGGTTGGCTACACCTTC
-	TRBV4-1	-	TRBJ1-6	CASSQGGGYNSPLHF	TGCGCCAGCAGCCAAGGAGGCGGCTATAATTCACCCCTCCACTTT
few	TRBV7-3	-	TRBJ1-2	CASSLTSGDQYGYTF	TGTGCCAGCAGCTTAACTTCGGGGGATCAGTATGGCTACACCTTC
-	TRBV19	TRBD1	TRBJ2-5	CASSYGQGIETQYF	TGTGCCAGTAGTTATGGACAGGGGATCGAGACCCAGTACTTC
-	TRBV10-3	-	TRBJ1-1	CAISESGRGKAFF	TGTGCCATCAGTGAGTCAGGGCGAGGGAAAGCTTTCTTT
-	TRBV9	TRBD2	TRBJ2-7	CASSVASGPREQYF	TGTGCCAGCAGCGTAGCTAGCGGACCCCGGGAGCAGTACTTC
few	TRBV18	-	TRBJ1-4	CASSPRDTNEKLFF	TGTGCCAGCTCACCACGGGACACTAATGAAAAACTGTTTTTT
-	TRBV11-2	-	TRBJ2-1	CASSLGQAPYNEQFF	TGTGCCAGCAGCTTAGGACAGGCGCCCTACAATGAGCAGTTCTTC
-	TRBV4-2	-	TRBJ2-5	CASSQVGPSQETQYF	TGTGCCAGCAGCCAAGTGGGGCCTTCTCAAGAGACCCAGTACTTC
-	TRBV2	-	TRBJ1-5	CASSVGGPQHF	TGTGCCAGCAGTGTAGGGGGGCCCCAGCATTTT
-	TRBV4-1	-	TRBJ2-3	CASSQRAGGGTDTQYF	TGCGCCAGCAGCCAAAGGGCCGGGGGTGGCACAGATACGCAGTATTTT
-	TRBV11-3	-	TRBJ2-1	CASSQDLAGGNNEQFF	TGCGCCAGCAGCCAAGATCTTGCCGGCGGGAACAATGAGCAGTTCTTC
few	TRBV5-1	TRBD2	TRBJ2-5	CASSLDPSGREETQYF	TGCGCCAGCAGCTTGGATCCTAGCGGGAGGGAAGAGACCCAGTACTTC
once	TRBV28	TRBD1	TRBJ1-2	CASLLQGVEGGYTF	TGTGCCAGCCTCCTCCAGGGGGTCGAGGGTGGCTACACCTTC
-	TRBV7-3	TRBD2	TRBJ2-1	CASSSSSGSFHEQFF	TGTGCCAGCAGCTCATCTAGCGGGAGTTTCCATGAGCAGTTCTTC
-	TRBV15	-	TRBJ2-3	CATSRAASEAPDTQYF	TGTGCCACCAGCAGAGCTGCTAGCGAGGCTCCAGATACGCAGTATTTT
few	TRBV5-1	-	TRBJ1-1	CASSFGTMNTEAFF	TGCGCCAGCAGCTTCGGAACAATGAACACTGAAGCTTTCTTT